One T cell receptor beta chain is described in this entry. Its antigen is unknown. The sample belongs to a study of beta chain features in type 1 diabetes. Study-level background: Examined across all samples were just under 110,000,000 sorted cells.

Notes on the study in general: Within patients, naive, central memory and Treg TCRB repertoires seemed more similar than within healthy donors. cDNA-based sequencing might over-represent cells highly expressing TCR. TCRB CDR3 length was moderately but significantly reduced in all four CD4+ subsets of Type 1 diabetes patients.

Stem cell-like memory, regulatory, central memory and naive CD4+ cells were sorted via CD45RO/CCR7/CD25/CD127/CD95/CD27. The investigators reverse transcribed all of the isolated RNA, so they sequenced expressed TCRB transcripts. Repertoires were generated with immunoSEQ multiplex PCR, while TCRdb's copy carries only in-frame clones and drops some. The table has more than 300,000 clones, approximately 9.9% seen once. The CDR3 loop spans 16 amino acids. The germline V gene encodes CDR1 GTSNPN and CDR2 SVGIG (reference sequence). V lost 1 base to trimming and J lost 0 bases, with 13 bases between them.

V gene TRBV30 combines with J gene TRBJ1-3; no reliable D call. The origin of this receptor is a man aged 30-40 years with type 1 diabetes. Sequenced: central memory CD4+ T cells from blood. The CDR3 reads CAWSGRRLSSGNTIYF. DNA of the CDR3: TGTGCCTGGAGTGGGAGGCGTCTGAGCTCTGGAAACACCATATATTTT.